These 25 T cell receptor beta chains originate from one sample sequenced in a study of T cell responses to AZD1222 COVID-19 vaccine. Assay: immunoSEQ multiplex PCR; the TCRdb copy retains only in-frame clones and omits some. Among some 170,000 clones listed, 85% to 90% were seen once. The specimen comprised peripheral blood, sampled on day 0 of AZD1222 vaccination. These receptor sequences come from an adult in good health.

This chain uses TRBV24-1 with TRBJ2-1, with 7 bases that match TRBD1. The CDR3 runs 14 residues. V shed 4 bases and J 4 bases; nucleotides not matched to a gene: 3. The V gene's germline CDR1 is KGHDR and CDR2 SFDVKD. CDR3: CATSDGDSYNEQFF. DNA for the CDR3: TGTGCCACCAGTGACGGGGACAGTTACAATGAGCAGTTCTTC.

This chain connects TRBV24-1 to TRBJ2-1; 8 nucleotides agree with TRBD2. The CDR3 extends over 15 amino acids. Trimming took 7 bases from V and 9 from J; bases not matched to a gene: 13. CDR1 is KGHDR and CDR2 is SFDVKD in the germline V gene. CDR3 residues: CATRGEAGAVSEQFF. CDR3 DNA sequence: TGTGCCACCAGGGGAGAAGCGGGAGCTGTGAGTGAGCAGTTCTTC.

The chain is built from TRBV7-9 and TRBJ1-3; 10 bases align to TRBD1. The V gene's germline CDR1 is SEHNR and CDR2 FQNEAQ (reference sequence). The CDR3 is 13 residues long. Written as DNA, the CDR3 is TGTGCTCTAACGGGACAGGGGGGAAACACCATATATTTT. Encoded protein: CALTGQGGNTIYF.

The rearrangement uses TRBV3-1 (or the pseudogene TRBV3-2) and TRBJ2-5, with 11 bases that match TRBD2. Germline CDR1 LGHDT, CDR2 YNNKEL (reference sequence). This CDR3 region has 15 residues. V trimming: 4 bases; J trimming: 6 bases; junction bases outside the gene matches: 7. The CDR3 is CASSPLAGGGKTQYF. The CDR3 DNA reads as TGTGCCAGCAGCCCCCTAGCGGGAGGCGGAAAGACCCAGTACTTC.

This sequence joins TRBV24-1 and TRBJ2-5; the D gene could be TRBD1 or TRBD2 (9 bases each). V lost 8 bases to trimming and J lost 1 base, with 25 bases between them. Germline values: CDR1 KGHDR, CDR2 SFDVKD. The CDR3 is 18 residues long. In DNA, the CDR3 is TGTGCCACCAACCCCGGGGGGACAGGGACTAGCCTCCAAGAGACCCAGTACTTC. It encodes CATNPGGTGTSLQETQYF.

The CDR3 bases are TGCGCCAGCAGCTTGTATCCGGACAGGGTCAAGGATGGCTACACCTTC. It codes for CASSLYPDRVKDGYTF. The chain joins TRBV5-1 to TRBJ1-2; TRBD1 matches 8 bases. The germline V gene has CDR1 SGHRS and CDR2 YFSETQ. The CDR3 is made up of 16 amino acids. Losses at the gene ends were 1 base for V and 6 bases for J; bases not matched to a gene: 11.

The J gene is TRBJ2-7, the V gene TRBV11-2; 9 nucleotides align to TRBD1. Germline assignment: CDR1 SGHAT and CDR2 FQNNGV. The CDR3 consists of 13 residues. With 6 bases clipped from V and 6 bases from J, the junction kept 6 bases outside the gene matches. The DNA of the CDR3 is TGTGCCAGCAGTTTCACAGGGGGCGGCGAGCAGTACGTC. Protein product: CASSFTGGGEQYV.

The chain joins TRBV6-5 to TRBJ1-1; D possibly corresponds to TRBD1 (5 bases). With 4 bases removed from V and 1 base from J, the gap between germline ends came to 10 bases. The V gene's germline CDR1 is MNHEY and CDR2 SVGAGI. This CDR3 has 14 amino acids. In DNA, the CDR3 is TGTGCCAGCAGTTGGGGACGTACGAACACTGAAGCTTTCTTT. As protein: CASSWGRTNTEAFF.

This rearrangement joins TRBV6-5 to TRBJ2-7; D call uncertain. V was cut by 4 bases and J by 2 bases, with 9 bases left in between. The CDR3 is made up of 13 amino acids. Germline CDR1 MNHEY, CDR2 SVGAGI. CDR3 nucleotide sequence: TGTGCCAGCAGTTCCGCATTAACCTACGAGCAGTACTTC. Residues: CASSSALTYEQYF.

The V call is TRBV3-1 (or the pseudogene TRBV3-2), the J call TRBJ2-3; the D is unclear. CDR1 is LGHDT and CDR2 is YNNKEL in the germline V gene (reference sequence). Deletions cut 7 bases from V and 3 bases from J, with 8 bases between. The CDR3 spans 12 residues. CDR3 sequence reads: CASKAKTDTQYF. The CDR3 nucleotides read TGTGCCAGCAAGGCAAAAACAGATACGCAGTATTTT.

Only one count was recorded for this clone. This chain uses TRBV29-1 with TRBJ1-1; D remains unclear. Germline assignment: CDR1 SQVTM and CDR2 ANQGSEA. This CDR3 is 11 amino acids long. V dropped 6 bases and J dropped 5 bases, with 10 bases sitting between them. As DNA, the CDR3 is TGCAGCGTATCTTGGGCAACTGAAGCTTTCTTT. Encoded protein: CSVSWATEAFF.

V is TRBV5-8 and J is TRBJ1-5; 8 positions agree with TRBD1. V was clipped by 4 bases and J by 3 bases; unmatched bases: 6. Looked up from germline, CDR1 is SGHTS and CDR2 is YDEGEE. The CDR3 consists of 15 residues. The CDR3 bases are TGTGCCAGCAGCCCGGGACAGGATTACAATCAGCCCCAGCATTTT. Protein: CASSPGQDYNQPQHF.

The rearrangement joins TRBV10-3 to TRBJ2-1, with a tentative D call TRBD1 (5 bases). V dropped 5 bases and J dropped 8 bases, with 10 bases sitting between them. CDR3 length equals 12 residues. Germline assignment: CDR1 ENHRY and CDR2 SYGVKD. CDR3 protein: CAISLQGDEQFF. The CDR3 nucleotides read TGTGCCATCAGTCTGCAGGGCGATGAGCAGTTCTTC.

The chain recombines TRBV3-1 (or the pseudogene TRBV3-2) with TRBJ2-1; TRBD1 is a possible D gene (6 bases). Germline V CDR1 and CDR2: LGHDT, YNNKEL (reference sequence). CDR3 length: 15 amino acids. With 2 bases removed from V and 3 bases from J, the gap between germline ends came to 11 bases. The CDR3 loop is CASSQTGTYYNEQFF. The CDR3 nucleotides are TGTGCCAGCAGCCAAACCGGGACATACTACAATGAGCAGTTCTTC.

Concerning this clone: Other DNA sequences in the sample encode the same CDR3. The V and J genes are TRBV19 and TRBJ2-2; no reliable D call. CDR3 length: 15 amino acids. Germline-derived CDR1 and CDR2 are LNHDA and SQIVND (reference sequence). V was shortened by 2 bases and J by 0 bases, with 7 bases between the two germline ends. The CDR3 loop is CASSIPGANTGELFF. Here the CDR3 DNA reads TGTGCCAGTAGTATACCGGGCGCGAACACCGGGGAGCTGTTTTTT.

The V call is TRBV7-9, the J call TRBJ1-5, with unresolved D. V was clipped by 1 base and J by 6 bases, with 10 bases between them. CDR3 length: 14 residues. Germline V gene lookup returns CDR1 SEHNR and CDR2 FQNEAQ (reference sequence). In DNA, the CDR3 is TGTGCCAGCAGCTTAGGGGCCGGAGGTCAGCCCCAGCATTTT. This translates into CASSLGAGGQPQHF.

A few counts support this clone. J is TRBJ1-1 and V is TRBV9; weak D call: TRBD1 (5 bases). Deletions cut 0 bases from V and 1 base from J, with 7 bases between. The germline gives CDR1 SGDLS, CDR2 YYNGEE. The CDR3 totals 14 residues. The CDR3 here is CASSVGQSNTEAFF. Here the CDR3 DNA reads TGTGCCAGCAGCGTAGGACAGTCGAACACTGAAGCTTTCTTT. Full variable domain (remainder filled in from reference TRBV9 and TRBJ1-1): DSGVTQTPKHLITATGQRVTLRCSPRSGDLSVYWYQQSLDQGLQFLIQYYNGEERAKGNILERFSAQQFPDLHSELNLSSLELGDSALYFCASSVGQSNTEAFFGQGTRLTVV.

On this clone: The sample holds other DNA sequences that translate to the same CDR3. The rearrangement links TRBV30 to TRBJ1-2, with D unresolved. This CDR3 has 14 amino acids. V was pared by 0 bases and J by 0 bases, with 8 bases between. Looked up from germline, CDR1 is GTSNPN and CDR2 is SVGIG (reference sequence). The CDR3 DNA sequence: TGTGCCTGGAGTGTAACGGGGACTAACTATGGCTACACCTTC. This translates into CAWSVTGTNYGYTF.

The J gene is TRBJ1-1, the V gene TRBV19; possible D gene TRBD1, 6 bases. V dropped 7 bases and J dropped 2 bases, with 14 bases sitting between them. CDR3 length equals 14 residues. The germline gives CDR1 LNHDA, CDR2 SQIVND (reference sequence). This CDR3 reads CASNPGDYNTEAFF. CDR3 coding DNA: TGTGCCAGTAACCCAGGGGACTATAACACTGAAGCTTTCTTT.

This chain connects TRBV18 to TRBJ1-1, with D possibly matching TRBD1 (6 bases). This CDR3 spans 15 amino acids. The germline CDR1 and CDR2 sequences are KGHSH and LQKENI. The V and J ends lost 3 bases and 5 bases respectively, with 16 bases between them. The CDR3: CASSPVGGEGTEAFF. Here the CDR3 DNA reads TGTGCCAGCTCACCGGTTGGGGGCGAAGGTACTGAAGCTTTCTTT.

In DNA form, the CDR3 reads TGTGCCAGCAGCTTAGAGGGGACTAACACCGGGGAGCTGTTTTTT. Translating it yields CASSLEGTNTGELFF. The rearrangement joins TRBV11-2 to TRBJ2-2; weak D call: TRBD2 (6 bases). The germline V gene has CDR1 SGHAT and CDR2 FQNNGV. The CDR3 totals 15 residues. V was pared by 0 bases and J by 2 bases, with 7 bases between.

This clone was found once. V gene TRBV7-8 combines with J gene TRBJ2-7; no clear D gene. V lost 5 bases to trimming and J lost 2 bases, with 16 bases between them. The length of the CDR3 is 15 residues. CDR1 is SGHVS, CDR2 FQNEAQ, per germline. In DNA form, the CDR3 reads TGTGCCAGCAGCCTAGAGACCCGAAGTACCTACGAGCAGTACGTC. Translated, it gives CASSLETRSTYEQYV.

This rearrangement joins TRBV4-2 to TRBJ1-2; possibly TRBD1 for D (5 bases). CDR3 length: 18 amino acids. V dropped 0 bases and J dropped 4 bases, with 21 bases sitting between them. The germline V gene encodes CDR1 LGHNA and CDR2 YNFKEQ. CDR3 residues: CASSQEDGGPASTYGYTF. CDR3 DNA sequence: TGTGCCAGCAGCCAAGAGGACGGGGGTCCTGCCTCGACCTATGGCTACACCTTC.

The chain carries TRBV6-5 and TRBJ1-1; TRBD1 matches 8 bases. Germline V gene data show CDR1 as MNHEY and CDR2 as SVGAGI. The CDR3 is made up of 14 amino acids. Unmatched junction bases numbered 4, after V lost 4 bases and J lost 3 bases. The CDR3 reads CASSFDRGDTEAFF. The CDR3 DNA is TGTGCCAGCAGTTTTGACAGGGGTGACACTGAAGCTTTCTTT.

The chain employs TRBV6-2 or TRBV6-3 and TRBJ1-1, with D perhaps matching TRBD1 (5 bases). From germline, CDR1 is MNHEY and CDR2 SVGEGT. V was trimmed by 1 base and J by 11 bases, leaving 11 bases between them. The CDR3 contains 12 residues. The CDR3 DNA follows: TGTGCCAGCAGTTACTTGGGGACCTACGCTTTCTTT. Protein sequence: CASSYLGTYAFF.